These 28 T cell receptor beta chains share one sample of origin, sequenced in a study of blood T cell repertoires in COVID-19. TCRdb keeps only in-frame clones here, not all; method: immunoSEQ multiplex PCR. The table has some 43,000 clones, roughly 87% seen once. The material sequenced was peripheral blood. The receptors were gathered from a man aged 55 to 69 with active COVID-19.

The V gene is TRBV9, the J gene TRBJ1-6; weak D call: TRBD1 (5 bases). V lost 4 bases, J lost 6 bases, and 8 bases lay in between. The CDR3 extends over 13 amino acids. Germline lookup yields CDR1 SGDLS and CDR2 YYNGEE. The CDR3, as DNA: TGTGCCAGCAGCCTTAGGGGTAATTCACCCCTCCACTTT. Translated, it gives CASSLRGNSPLHF. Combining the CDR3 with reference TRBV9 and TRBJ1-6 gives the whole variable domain DSGVTQTPKHLITATGQRVTLRCSPRSGDLSVYWYQQSLDQGLQFLIQYYNGEERAKGNILERFSAQQFPDLHSELNLSSLELGDSALYFCASSLRGNSPLHFGNGTRLTVT.

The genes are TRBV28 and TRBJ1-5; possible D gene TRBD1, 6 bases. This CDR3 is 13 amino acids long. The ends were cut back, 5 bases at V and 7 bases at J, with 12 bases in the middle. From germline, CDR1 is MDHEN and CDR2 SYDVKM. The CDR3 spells CASSQGLRQPQHF. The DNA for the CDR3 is TGTGCCAGCAGTCAGGGGCTTAGACAGCCCCAGCATTTT.

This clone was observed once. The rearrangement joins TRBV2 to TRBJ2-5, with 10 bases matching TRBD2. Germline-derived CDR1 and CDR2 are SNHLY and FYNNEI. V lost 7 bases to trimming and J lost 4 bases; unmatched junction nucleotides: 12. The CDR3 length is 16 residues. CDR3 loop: CASNLAGGSNRETQYF. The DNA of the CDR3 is TGTGCCAGCAATTTAGCGGGGGGCTCAAATCGAGAGACCCAGTACTTC.

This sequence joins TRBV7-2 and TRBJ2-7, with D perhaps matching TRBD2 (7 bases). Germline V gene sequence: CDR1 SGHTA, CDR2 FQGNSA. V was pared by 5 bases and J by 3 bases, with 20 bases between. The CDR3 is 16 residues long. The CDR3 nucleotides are TGTGCCAGCAGCCAGGGTCTGGTGGGGGGGCTCTACGAGCAGTACTTC. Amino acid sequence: CASSQGLVGGLYEQYF.

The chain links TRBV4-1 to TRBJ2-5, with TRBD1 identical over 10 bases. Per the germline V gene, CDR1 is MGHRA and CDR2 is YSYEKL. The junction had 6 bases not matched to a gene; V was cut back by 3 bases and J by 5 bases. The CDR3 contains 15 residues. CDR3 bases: TGCGCCAGCAGCCACGCCGGGACAGGGGACGAGACCCAGTACTTC. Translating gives CASSHAGTGDETQYF.

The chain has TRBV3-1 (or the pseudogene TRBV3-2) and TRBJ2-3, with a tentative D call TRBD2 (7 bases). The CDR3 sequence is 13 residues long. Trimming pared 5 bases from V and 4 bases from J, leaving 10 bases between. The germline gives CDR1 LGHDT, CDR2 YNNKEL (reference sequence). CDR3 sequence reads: CASSGRGSDTQYF. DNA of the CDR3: TGTGCCAGCAGCGGGAGGGGGTCAGATACGCAGTATTTT.

The DNA for the CDR3 is TGTGCCAGCAGTTTTCGGTCTCGAGAGACCCAGTACTTC. Translated, it gives CASSFRSRETQYF. The rearrangement uses TRBV28 and TRBJ2-5, with D unclear. This CDR3 has 13 residues. V lost 3 bases, J lost 4 bases, and 9 bases lay in between. CDR1 and CDR2 from the germline V gene are MDHEN and SYDVKM.

CDR3 loop: CASSEARRLAGRETQYF. The DNA for the CDR3 is TGTGCCAGCAGTGAAGCGCGAAGACTAGCGGGGAGGGAGACCCAGTACTTC. The chain couples TRBV6-1 to TRBJ2-5, with 11 positions matching TRBD2. Trimming at V came to 0 bases and at J to 5 bases, leaving 8 bases not matched to a gene. CDR3 size: 17 residues. Germline CDR1 MNHNS, CDR2 SASEGT.

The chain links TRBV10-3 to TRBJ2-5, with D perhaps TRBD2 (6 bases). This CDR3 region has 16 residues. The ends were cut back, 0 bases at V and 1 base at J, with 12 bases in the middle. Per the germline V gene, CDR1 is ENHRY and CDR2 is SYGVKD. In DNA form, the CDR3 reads TGTGCCATCAGTGAGTCAGGAACTAGCAGCCAAGAGACCCAGTACTTC. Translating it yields CAISESGTSSQETQYF.

This CDR3 reads CASTTRRDNYEQYF. As DNA, the CDR3 is TGTGCCAGCACTACGCGAAGGGACAACTACGAGCAGTACTTC. The rearrangement joins TRBV28 to TRBJ2-7; D perhaps matches TRBD1 (6 bases). CDR1 is MDHEN and CDR2 is SYDVKM in the germline V gene. The V and J ends lost 7 bases and 3 bases respectively, with 16 bases between them. The CDR3 spans 14 residues.

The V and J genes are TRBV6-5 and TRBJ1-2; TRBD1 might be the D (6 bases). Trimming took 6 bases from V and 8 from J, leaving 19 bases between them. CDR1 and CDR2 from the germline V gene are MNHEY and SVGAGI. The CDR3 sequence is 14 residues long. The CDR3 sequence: CASRKLGALGGYTF. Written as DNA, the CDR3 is TGTGCCAGCAGAAAACTGGGGGCCTTGGGGGGCTACACCTTC.

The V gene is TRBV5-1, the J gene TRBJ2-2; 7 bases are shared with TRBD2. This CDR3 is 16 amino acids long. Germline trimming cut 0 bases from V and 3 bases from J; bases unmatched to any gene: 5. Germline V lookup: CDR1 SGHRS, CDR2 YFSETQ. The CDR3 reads CASSLVGGGDTGELFF. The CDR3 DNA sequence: TGCGCCAGCAGCTTGGTTGGCGGGGGAGACACCGGGGAGCTGTTTTTT.

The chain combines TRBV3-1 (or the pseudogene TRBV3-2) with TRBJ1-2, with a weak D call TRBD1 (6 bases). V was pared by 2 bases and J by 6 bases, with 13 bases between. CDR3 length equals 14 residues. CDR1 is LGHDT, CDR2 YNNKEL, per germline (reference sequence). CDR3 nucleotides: TGTGCCAGCAGCCAAAGCAGGGGATGGGATGGCTACACCTTC. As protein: CASSQSRGWDGYTF.

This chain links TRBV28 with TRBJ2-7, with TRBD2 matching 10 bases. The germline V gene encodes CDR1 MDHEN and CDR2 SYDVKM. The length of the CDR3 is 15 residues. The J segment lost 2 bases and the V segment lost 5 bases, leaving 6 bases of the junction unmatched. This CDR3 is CASSPRSGRAYEQYF. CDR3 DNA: TGTGCCAGCAGTCCCCGAAGCGGGAGGGCCTACGAGCAGTACTTC.

In nucleotides, the CDR3 is TGCAGCGTTGAAGGAGTTCAGGGGCACGGCTACACCTTC. It is translated as CSVEGVQGHGYTF. V and J are TRBV29-1 and TRBJ1-2; the D gene is possibly TRBD1 (6 bases). V was shortened by 1 base and J by 8 bases, with 14 bases between the two germline ends. CDR1 and CDR2 (germline): SQVTM, ANQGSEA. The CDR3 has 13 amino acids.

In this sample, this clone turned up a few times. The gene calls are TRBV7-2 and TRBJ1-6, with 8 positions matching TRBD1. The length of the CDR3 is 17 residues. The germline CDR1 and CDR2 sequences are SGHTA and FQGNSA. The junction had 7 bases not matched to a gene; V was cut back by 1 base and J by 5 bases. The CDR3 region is CASSLGRRTGNNSPLHF. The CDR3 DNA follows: TGTGCCAGCAGCTTAGGTCGGAGGACAGGGAATAATTCACCCCTCCACTTT.

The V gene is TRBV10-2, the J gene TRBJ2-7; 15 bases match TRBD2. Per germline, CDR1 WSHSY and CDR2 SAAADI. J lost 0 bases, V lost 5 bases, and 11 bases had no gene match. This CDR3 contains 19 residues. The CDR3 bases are TGCGCCAGCAGTAAATCGGGGGGGACTAGCGGGAGGCACTCCTACGAGCAGTACTTC. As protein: CASSKSGGTSGRHSYEQYF.

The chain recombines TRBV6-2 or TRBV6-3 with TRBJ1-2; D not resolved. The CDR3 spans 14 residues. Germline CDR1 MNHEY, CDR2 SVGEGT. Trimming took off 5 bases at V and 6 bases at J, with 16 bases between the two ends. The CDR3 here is CASSPGLPAHGYTF. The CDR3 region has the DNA TGTGCCAGCAGTCCCGGACTCCCGGCCCATGGCTACACCTTC.

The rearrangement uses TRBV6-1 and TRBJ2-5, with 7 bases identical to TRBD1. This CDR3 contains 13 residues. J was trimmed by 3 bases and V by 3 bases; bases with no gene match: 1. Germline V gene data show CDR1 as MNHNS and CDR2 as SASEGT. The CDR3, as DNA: TGTGCCAGCAGTGACGGGACAGAAGAGACCCAGTACTTC. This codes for CASSDGTEETQYF.

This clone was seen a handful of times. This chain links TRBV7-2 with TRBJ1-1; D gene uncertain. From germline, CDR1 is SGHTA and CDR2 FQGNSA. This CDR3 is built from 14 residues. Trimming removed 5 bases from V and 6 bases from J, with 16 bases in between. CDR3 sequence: CASSPSHTFPEAFF. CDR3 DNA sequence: TGTGCCAGCAGCCCGTCCCACACCTTCCCTGAAGCTTTCTTT.

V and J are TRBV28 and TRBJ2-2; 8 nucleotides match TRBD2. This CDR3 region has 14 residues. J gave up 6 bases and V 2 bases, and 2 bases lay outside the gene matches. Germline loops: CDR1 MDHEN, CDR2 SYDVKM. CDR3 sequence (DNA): TGTGCCAGCAGTTTAAGGACTAGCCCCGGGGAGCTGTTTTTT. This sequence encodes CASSLRTSPGELFF.

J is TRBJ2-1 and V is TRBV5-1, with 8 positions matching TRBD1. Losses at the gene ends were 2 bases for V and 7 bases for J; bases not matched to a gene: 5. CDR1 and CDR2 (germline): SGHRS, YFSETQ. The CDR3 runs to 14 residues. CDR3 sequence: CASSFTDRGNEQFF. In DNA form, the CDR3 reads TGCGCCAGCAGCTTTACCGACAGGGGTAATGAGCAGTTCTTC.

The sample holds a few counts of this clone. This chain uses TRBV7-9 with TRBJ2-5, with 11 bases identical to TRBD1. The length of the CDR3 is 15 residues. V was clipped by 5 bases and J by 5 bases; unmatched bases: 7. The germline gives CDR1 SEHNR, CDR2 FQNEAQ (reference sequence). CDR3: CASSTRTGGRETQYF. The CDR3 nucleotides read TGTGCCAGCAGCACCAGGACAGGGGGCAGGGAGACCCAGTACTTC.

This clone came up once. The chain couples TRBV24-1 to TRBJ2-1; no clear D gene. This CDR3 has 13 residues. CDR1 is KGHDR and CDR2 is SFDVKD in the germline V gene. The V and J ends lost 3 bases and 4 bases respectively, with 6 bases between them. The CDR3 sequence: CATSDPVYNEQFF. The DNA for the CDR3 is TGTGCCACCAGTGATCCAGTTTACAATGAGCAGTTCTTC.

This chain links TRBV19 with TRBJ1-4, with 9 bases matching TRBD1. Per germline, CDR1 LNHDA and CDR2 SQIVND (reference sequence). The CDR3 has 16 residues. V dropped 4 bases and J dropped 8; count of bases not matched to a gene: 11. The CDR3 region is CASSTPATGGQEKLFF. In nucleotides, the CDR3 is TGTGCCAGTAGTACTCCCGCGACAGGGGGACAAGAAAAACTGTTTTTT. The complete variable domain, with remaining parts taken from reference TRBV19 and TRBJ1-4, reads DGGITQSPKYLFRKEGQNVTLSCEQNLNHDAMYWYRQDPGQGLRLIYYSQIVNDFQKGDIAEGYSVSREKKESFPLTVTSAQKNPTAFYLCASSTPATGGQEKLFFGSGTQLSVL.

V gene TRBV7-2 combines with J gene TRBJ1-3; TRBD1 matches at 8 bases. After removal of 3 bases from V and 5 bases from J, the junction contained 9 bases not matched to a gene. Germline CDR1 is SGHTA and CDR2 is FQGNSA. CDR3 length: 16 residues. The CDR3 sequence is CASSLGEQGERNTIYF. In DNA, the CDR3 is TGTGCCAGCAGCTTGGGTGAACAGGGGGAAAGAAACACCATATATTTT.

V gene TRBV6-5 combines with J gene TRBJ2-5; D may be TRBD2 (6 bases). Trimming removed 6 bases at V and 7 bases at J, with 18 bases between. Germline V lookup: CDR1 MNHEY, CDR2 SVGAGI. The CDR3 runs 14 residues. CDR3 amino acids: CASSRDPGGGTQYF. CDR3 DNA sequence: TGTGCCAGCAGCCGGGACCCCGGGGGTGGGACCCAGTACTTC.

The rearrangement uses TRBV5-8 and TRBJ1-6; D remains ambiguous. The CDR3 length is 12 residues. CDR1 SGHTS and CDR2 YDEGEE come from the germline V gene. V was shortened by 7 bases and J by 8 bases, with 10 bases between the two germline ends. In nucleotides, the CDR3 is TGTGCCAGCCCCAGTGAGGATTCACCCCTCCACTTT. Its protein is CASPSEDSPLHF.